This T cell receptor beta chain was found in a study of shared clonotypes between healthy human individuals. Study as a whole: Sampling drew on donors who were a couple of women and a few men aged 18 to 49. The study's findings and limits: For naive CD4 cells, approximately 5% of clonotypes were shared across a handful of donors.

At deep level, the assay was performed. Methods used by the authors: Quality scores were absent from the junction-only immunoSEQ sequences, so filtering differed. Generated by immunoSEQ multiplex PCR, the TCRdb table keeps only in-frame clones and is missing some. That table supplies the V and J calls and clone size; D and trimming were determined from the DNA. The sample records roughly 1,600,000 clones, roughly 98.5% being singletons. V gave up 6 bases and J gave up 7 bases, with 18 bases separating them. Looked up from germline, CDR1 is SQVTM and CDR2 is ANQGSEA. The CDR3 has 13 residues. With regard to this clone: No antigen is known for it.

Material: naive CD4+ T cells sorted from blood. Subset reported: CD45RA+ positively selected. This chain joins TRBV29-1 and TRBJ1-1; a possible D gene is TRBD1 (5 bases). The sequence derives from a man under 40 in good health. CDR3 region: CSVGTGNWVEAFF. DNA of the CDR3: TGCAGCGTCGGGACGGGGAATTGGGTTGAAGCTTTCTTT.